This T cell receptor beta chain was recovered during a study of T cells in Graves' hyperthyroidism and ophthalmopathy. Study-level findings and limits: Progression to ophthalmopathy was predicted a median of approximately 6.4 months early.

CDR1 and CDR2 (germline): DFQATT, SNEGSKA (reference sequence). The CDR3 has 11 residues. V gave up 5 bases and J gave up 7 bases, with 11 bases separating them. This clonotype was seen many times. Its antigen is not known. Amplified TCR beta CDR3 regions came from RNA transcripts. HTBI primers were the set used in a first-round RT-PCR of the TCR CDR3. From the multiplex PCR reads, TCRdb called clonotypes with MiXCR, one entry per CDR3 protein. The table includes fewer than 300,000 distinct CDR3 sequences, about 15% detected once. This clonotype was sampled from a woman aged 45 to 65 with Graves' hyperthyroidism that later progressed to Graves' ophthalmopathy. The J gene is TRBJ1-2, the V gene TRBV20-1; D not resolved. The specimen sequenced was blood. The CDR3 DNA reads TGCAGTGCTTTTGACTGGGGTGGCTACACCTTC. Protein: CSAFDWGGYTF.